Listed below are T cell receptor beta chains from one sample, sequenced in a study of shared clonotypes between healthy human individuals. Sequencing used immunoSEQ multiplex PCR; TCRdb keeps in-frame clones, though not all of them. The table records 780,000 or so clones, 72% of them present only once. The source material was memory CD4+ T cells sorted from blood. These receptors were obtained from a woman in her 30s in good health. Each CDR3 is given with its conserved first and last residue. Each record gives: clone size, J gene, D gene, V gene, CDR3 protein, CDR3 DNA. The D gene is left open where the match is weak. Only some rows state a clone size, as once, few, many or a class for expanded clones.

>once|TRBJ2-7|TRBD2|TRBV14
CASSRPGLAGYEQYF
TGTGCCAGCAGCCGGCCGGGACTAGCCGGTTACGAGCAGTACTTC
>-|TRBJ2-7|TRBD1|TRBV7-8
CASSLGGTGVREQYF
TGTGCCAGCAGCTTAGGGGGGACAGGGGTTAGAGAGCAGTACTTC
>few|TRBJ2-2|-|TRBV10-2
CASLKRAPGELFF
TGCGCCAGCCTGAAGCGAGCCCCCGGGGAGCTGTTTTTT
>few|TRBJ2-7|TRBD1|TRBV5-6
CASSLSPKNNRGRLYEQYF
TGTGCCAGCAGCTTGTCCCCTAAGAACAACAGGGGTCGCCTCTACGAGCAGTACTTC
>-|TRBJ1-2|-|TRBV30
CAWRADRVYGYTF
TGTGCCTGGAGGGCAGACAGAGTCTATGGCTACACCTTC
>-|TRBJ1-2|TRBD1|TRBV28
CASSTGGENYGYTF
TGTGCCAGCAGCACAGGGGGGGAGAACTATGGCTACACCTTC
>-|TRBJ1-5|TRBD1|TRBV6-5
CASSWRTGDQPQHF
TGTGCCAGCAGTTGGCGAACAGGGGATCAGCCCCAGCATTTT
>many|TRBJ1-2|-|TRBV6-1
CASSEGNGYTF
TGTGCCAGCAGTGAAGGGAACGGCTACACCTTC
>once|TRBJ2-7|-|TRBV21-1
CASSKKGPQGTPYEQYF
TGTGCCAGCAGCAAAAAGGGCCCACAGGGGACCCCCTACGAGCAGTACTTC
>-|TRBJ1-2|TRBD1|TRBV28
CASSLWVRGKYGYTF
TGTGCCAGCAGTTTATGGGTCAGGGGGAAGTATGGCTACACCTTC
>-|TRBJ2-1|-|TRBV5-1
CASSLSLASFNEQFF
TGCGCCAGCAGCTTGAGTCTAGCGTCTTTCAATGAGCAGTTCTTC
>few|TRBJ1-2|TRBD1|TRBV2
CASSWDSVNYGYTF
TGTGCCAGCAGTTGGGACAGCGTTAACTATGGCTACACCTTC
>once|TRBJ2-7|TRBD2|TRBV4-1
CASSQAGLTYEQYF
TGCGCCAGCAGCCAAGCGGGACTAACCTACGAGCAGTACTTC
>-|TRBJ1-3|-|TRBV2
CASSVGGNTIYF
TGTGCCAGCAGTGTCGGGGGAAACACCATATATTTT
>-|TRBJ1-6|-|TRBV6-5
CASSYVRNNSPLHF
TGTGCCAGCAGTTACGTCCGAAATAATTCACCCCTCCACTTT
>many|TRBJ2-3|-|TRBV21-1
CASSKGGGRGLTDTQYF
TGTGCCAGCAGCAAAGGAGGGGGTCGGGGGCTCACAGATACGCAGTATTTT
>-|TRBJ2-1|-|TRBV20-1
CSAKDGHEQFF
TGCAGTGCTAAGGACGGTCATGAGCAGTTCTTC
>-|TRBJ1-1|-|TRBV7-9
CASSLNREGPTEAFF
TGTGCCAGCAGCTTAAACAGGGAAGGGCCCACTGAAGCTTTCTTT
>many|TRBJ2-1|-|TRBV25-1
CASSVHNEQFF
TGTGCCAGCAGTGTACACAATGAGCAGTTCTTC
>-|TRBJ2-3|-|TRBV28
CASSPPGRPIDTQYF
TGTGCCAGCAGTCCGCCGGGACGTCCGATAGATACGCAGTATTTT
>-|TRBJ1-5|-|TRBV6-5
CASSFAGNQPQHF
TGTGCCAGCAGTTTTGCAGGGAACCAGCCCCAGCATTTT
>-|TRBJ1-5|-|TRBV27
CASSLVGGGNQPQHF
TGTGCCAGTAGTTTAGTCGGGGGCGGCAATCAGCCCCAGCATTTT
>-|TRBJ2-7|-|TRBV5-4
CASSFGSVTGTYEQYF
TGTGCCAGCAGCTTCGGATCCGTGACAGGCACCTACGAGCAGTACTTC
>many|TRBJ1-4|-|TRBV4-1
CASSLRLTTNEKLFF
TGCGCCAGCAGCCTCCGACTTACAACTAATGAAAAACTGTTTTTT
>-|TRBJ2-3|-|TRBV28
CASSLGTAGWGDTQYF
TGTGCCAGCAGTCTAGGGACGGCCGGTTGGGGAGATACGCAGTATTTT
>-|TRBJ1-5|TRBD1|TRBV19
CASSLLRTGLTYSNQPQHF
TGTGCCAGTAGTCTACTGAGGACAGGGCTTACCTATAGCAATCAGCCCCAGCATTTT
>-|TRBJ1-1|-|TRBV5-1
CASSLVQFTEAFF
TGCGCCAGCAGCTTGGTACAGTTCACTGAAGCTTTCTTT
>-|TRBJ1-1|-|TRBV19
CASSIFPGEAFF
TGTGCCAGTAGTATCTTCCCGGGTGAAGCTTTCTTT
>-|TRBJ2-7|-|TRBV28
CASRRTTDSYEQYF
TGTGCCAGCAGGCGTACCACTGACTCCTACGAGCAGTACTTC
>-|TRBJ2-7|-|TRBV5-1
CASSLALQTNEQYF
TGCGCCAGCAGCTTGGCACTCCAAACGAACGAGCAGTACTTC
>-|TRBJ2-1|-|TRBV21-1
CAIPLSVYEQFF
TGTGCCATCCCTTTAAGTGTCTATGAGCAGTTCTTC
>once|TRBJ2-5|TRBD2|TRBV5-4
CASSPRTSGSVETQYF
TGTGCCAGCAGCCCCCGGACTAGCGGGAGTGTAGAGACCCAGTACTTC
>few|TRBJ1-5|-|TRBV7-9
CASSRGGDKSNQPQHF
TGTGCCAGCAGCCGAGGCGGCGACAAAAGCAATCAGCCCCAGCATTTT
>-|TRBJ2-5|TRBD2|TRBV11-2
CASSLSLAGLAFQETQYF
TGTGCCAGCAGCTTATCCCTTGCGGGACTAGCGTTTCAAGAGACCCAGTACTTC
>-|TRBJ2-2|-|TRBV5-1
CASSLSGSGELFF
TGCGCCAGCAGCTTATCGGGATCCGGGGAGCTGTTTTTT
>many|TRBJ2-7|-|TRBV29-1
CSVETQGYEQYF
TGCAGCGTCGAAACCCAGGGCTACGAGCAGTACTTC
>-|TRBJ2-3|-|TRBV6-1
CASSGDPSTDTQYF
TGTGCCAGCAGTGGGGATCCCAGCACAGATACGCAGTATTTT
>-|TRBJ1-5|-|TRBV10-3
CVISLGGSNQPQHF
TGTGTCATCAGTTTGGGGGGGAGCAATCAGCCCCAGCATTTT
>-|TRBJ2-1|-|TRBV7-9
CASSANRRGEFF
TGTGCCAGCAGCGCAAACAGGCGTGGGGAGTTCTTC
>-|TRBJ2-7|TRBD2|TRBV5-1
CASSLASGRYEQYF
TGCGCCAGCAGCTTAGCTAGCGGGAGGTACGAGCAGTACTTC
>once|TRBJ2-3|TRBD2|TRBV5-1
CASSLRLAGVSADTQYF
TGCGCCAGCAGCTTGCGGCTAGCGGGAGTATCTGCAGATACGCAGTATTTT